This T cell receptor (beta chain) emerged from a study of control samples from healthy donors and cancer patients. Germline trimming cut 3 bases from V and 1 base from J; bases unmatched to any gene: 2. Germline CDR1 and CDR2: KGHSH and LQKENI. CDR3 length equals 15 residues. Clones were read by immunoSEQ multiplex PCR, and TCRdb kept only the in-frame ones, dropping some. The sample lists tens of thousands of clones, roughly four fifths seen once, with around 9.1% in the top ten. The clonotype was recovered from a woman aged 55-70 years in good health. The V call is TRBV18, the J call TRBJ2-3; 9 bases agree with TRBD1. Sequences were obtained from blood. In DNA, the CDR3 is TGTGCCAGCTCACCGGGACAGGGCGGCACAGATACGCAGTATTTT. Its protein is CASSPGQGGTDTQYF.